These T cell receptor beta chains were read from a single sample in a study of blood T cell repertoires in COVID-19. Using immunoSEQ multiplex PCR, the repertoire was profiled, and TCRdb retains in-frame clones only, with some absent. The data contain approximately 300,000 clones, more than 65% of them seen just once; the ten biggest clones take up 15% to 19%. Sequencing was done on a sample of peripheral blood. These receptors were taken from a person between 65 and 80 years old with COVID-19, enrolled during active disease. CDR3s include the opening cysteine and the closing phenylalanine or tryptophan. The D gene is left open where the match is weak. Where a row states a size, it is once, few, many or the class of an expanded clone; other rows omit it.

clone_size,v_call,j_call,d_call,cdr3_aa,cdr3_nt
-,TRBV28,TRBJ2-7,-,CASSLSGRTSYEQYF,TGTGCCAGCAGTTTATCAGGGCGTACCTCCTACGAGCAGTACTTC
-,TRBV28,TRBJ1-1,-,CASSLSDLLMNTEAFF,TGTGCCAGCAGTTTGAGCGACCTTCTCATGAACACTGAAGCTTTCTTT
-,TRBV12-3/TRBV12-4,TRBJ1-6,-,CASTGGSGSPLHF,TGTGCCAGCACGGGGGGTTCCGGCTCACCCCTCCACTTT
-,TRBV5-1,TRBJ2-3,TRBD2,CASSESGVNTDTQYF,TGCGCCAGCAGCGAAAGCGGGGTCAACACAGATACGCAGTATTTT
-,TRBV6-2/TRBV6-3,TRBJ2-7,-,CASSYSRALGAQPLYEQYF,TGTGCCAGCAGTTACTCGAGAGCCCTAGGGGCCCAACCCCTCTACGAGCAGTACTTC
-,TRBV5-1,TRBJ2-7,-,CASSQNSYEQYF,TGCGCCAGCAGCCAGAACTCCTACGAGCAGTACTTC
-,TRBV6-2/TRBV6-3,TRBJ1-1,-,CASSQGTNTEAFF,TGTGCCAGCAGTCAGGGGACGAACACTGAAGCTTTCTTT
-,TRBV7-2,TRBJ1-2,TRBD1,CASSSRTGVYGYTF,TGTGCCAGCAGCAGCCGGACAGGGGTCTATGGCTACACCTTC
few,TRBV10-3,TRBJ2-7,-,CAISDTDRPTYEQYF,TGTGCCATCAGTGACACTGACAGGCCCACCTACGAGCAGTACTTC
-,TRBV19,TRBJ2-3,TRBD2,CASSIGGGDADTQYF,TGTGCCAGTAGTATAGGCGGGGGGGACGCAGATACGCAGTATTTT
few,TRBV28,TRBJ1-2,-,CASRQTATFHGYTF,TGTGCCAGCAGACAGACAGCCACCTTTCATGGCTACACCTTC
few,TRBV14,TRBJ2-1,-,CASSQDLIGLNNEQFF,TGTGCCAGCAGCCAAGATCTGATTGGACTAAACAATGAGCAGTTCTTC
once,TRBV4-2,TRBJ1-2,TRBD1,CASSQHRDSMFGYTF,TGTGCCAGCAGCCAACACCGGGACAGTATGTTTGGCTACACCTTC
-,TRBV7-3,TRBJ1-1,TRBD1,CASSLSPGQGTEAFF,TGTGCCAGCAGCTTATCTCCGGGACAGGGGACTGAAGCTTTCTTT
-,TRBV5-1,TRBJ2-1,TRBD2,CASSTGTSGRDPLDNEQFF,TGCGCCAGCAGCACCGGGACTAGCGGGAGGGACCCCCTCGATAATGAGCAGTTCTTC
few,TRBV18,TRBJ2-3,-,CASSPPRVRDTSADTQYF,TGTGCCAGCTCACCGCCCCGCGTCAGAGATACCAGCGCAGATACGCAGTATTTT
-,TRBV3-1/TRBV3-2,TRBJ1-5,TRBD1,CASSFDRAPNQPQHF,TGTGCCAGCAGCTTTGACAGGGCCCCCAATCAGCCCCAGCATTTT
-,TRBV3-1/TRBV3-2,TRBJ2-7,TRBD1,CASTSRTGSHEQYF,TGTGCCAGCACCTCCCGGACAGGGTCCCACGAGCAGTACTTC
-,TRBV19,TRBJ2-7,-,CASSLPGGNYEQYF,TGTGCCAGTAGTCTTCCCGGGGGAAACTACGAGCAGTACTTC
-,TRBV6-1,TRBJ2-7,-,CASSETGRLGEQYF,TGTGCCAGCAGTGAAACAGGGAGACTGGGGGAGCAGTACTTC
-,TRBV11-2,TRBJ2-1,TRBD2,CASSNGGSVGQFF,TGTGCCAGCAGCAACGGGGGGTCTGTTGGGCAGTTCTTC
-,TRBV18,TRBJ2-1,-,CASSLTQGSYNEQFF,TGTGCCAGCTCACTCACACAGGGAAGCTACAATGAGCAGTTCTTC
-,TRBV7-2,TRBJ2-3,-,CASSFRRKLSTDTQYF,TGTGCCAGCAGCTTTAGGCGGAAACTAAGCACAGATACGCAGTATTTT
-,TRBV28,TRBJ1-4,-,CASSERGAGTNEKLFF,TGTGCCAGCAGCGAGAGGGGAGCGGGAACTAATGAAAAACTGTTTTTT
once,TRBV18,TRBJ2-1,-,CASSPTSFDEQFF,TGTGCCAGCTCACCAACTAGCTTCGATGAGCAGTTCTTC
many,TRBV19,TRBJ1-6,TRBD1,CASSIEGQGIGSPLHF,TGTGCCAGTAGTATAGAGGGACAGGGTATTGGCTCACCCCTCCACTTT
-,TRBV9,TRBJ1-4,TRBD1,CASSPGQGFSEKLFF,TGTGCCAGCAGCCCCGGACAGGGGTTTAGTGAAAAACTGTTTTTT
-,TRBV7-7,TRBJ2-1,TRBD2,CASSKSGTSGNNEQFF,TGTGCCAGCAGCAAGTCCGGGACTAGCGGTAACAATGAGCAGTTCTTC
-,TRBV30,TRBJ2-3,TRBD2,CAWSVLAGVTDTQYF,TGTGCCTGGAGTGTATTAGCGGGCGTCACAGATACGCAGTATTTT
-,TRBV6-2/TRBV6-3,TRBJ2-7,-,CASSSWTDGYEQYF,TGTGCCAGCAGTTCCTGGACAGACGGGTACGAGCAGTACTTC
-,TRBV18,TRBJ2-5,-,CASSPPPQAGEETQYF,TGTGCCAGCTCACCACCACCACAGGCTGGAGAAGAGACCCAGTACTTC
once,TRBV3-1/TRBV3-2,TRBJ2-3,-,CASSQDCPTSTDTQYF,TGTGCCAGCAGCCAAGATTGTCCAACTAGCACAGATACGCAGTATTTT
-,TRBV29-1,TRBJ1-1,TRBD1,CSAFATGANTEAFF,TGCAGCGCCTTTGCGACAGGGGCGAACACTGAAGCTTTCTTT
few,TRBV2,TRBJ1-2,-,CASSGTNYGYTF,TGTGCCAGCAGTGGGACAAACTATGGCTACACCTTC
-,TRBV4-3,TRBJ1-2,-,CASSQAVSQPNYGYTF,TGCGCCAGCAGCCAAGCAGTGTCACAGCCGAACTATGGCTACACCTTC
-,TRBV28,TRBJ1-2,-,CASSLPGKSYGYTF,TGTGCCAGCAGTTTACCAGGGAAGTCCTATGGCTACACCTTC
-,TRBV19,TRBJ2-3,-,CASRYGVGADTQYF,TGTGCCAGTAGATACGGGGTCGGGGCAGATACGCAGTATTTT
-,TRBV15,TRBJ1-2,-,CATSRGLGGSGYTF,TGTGCCACCAGCAGAGGCTTAGGGGGTTCGGGCTACACCTTC
-,TRBV19,TRBJ1-5,-,CASTTLEYSNQPQHF,TGTGCCAGTACCACCTTGGAGTATAGCAATCAGCCCCAGCATTTT